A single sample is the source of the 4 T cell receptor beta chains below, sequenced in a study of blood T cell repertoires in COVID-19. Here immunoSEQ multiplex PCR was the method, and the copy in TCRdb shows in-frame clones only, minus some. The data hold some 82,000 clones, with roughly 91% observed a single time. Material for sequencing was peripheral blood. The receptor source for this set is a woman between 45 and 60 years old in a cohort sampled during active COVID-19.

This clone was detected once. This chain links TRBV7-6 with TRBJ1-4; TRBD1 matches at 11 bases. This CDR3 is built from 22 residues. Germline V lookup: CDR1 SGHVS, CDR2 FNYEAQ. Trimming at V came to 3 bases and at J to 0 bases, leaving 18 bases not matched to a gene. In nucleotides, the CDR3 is TGTGCCAGCAGCTTTCGCTTTATCGGGGACAGGGGGTCCACTGCAACTAATGAAAAACTGTTTTTT. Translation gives CASSFRFIGDRGSTATNEKLFF.

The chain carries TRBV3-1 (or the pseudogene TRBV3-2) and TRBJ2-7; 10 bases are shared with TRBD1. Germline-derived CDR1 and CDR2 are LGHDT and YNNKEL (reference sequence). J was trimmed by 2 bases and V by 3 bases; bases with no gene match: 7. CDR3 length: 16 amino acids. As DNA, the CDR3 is TGTGCCAGCAGCCAGGCCGGGACAGGGGTTCCCTACGAGCAGTACTTC. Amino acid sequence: CASSQAGTGVPYEQYF.

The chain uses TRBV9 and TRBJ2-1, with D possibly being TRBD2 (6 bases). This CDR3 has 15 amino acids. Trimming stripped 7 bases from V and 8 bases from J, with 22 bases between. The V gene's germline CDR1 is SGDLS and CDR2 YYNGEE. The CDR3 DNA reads TGTGCCAGCTCATTTTCAGGGACTTCTTTCGATGAGCAGTTCTTC. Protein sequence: CASSFSGTSFDEQFF.

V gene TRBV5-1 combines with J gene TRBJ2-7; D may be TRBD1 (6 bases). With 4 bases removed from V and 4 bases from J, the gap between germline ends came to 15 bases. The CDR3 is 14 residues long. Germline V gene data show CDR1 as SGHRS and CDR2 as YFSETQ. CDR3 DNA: TGCGCCAGCAGCGCACAGGGTGGCACTTACGAGCAGTACTTC. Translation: CASSAQGGTYEQYF.